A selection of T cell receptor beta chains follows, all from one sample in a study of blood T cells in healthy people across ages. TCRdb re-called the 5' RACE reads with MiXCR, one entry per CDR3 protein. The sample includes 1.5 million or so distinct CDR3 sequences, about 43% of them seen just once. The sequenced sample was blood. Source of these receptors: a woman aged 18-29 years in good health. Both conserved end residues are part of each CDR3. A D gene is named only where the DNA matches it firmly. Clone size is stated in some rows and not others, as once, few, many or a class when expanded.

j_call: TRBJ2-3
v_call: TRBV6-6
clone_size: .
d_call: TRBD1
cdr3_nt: TGTGCCAGCAGGGAGACAGGGGGTGGTCCAGATACGCAGTATTTT
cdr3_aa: CASRETGGGPDTQYF

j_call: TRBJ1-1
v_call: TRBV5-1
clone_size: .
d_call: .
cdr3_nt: TGCGCCAGCAGTACCCGTGAACGAGGGACTGAAGCTTTCTTT
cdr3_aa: CASSTRERGTEAFF

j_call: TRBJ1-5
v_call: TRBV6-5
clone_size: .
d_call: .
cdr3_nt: TGTGCCAGCAGTTACTCCCCAGAGCAGCCCCAGCATTTT
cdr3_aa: CASSYSPEQPQHF

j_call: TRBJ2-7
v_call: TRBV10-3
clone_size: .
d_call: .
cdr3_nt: TGTGCCATCAGTGAGGCCCCCAGTGGGAGCTCCTACGAGCAGTACTTC
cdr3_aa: CAISEAPSGSSYEQYF

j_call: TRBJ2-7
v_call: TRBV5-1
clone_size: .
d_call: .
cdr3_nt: TGCGCCAGCAGCCCCGGGACAATGGCCGAGCAGTACTTC
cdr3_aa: CASSPGTMAEQYF

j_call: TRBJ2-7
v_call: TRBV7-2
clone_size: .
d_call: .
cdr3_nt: TGTGCCAGCAGCTCCGACTGGGGATACGAGCAGTACTTC
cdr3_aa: CASSSDWGYEQYF

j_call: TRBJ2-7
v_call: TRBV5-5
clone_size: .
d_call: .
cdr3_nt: TGTGCCAGCACCGTCGGGGGCAGGCATTCCTACGAGCAGTACTTC
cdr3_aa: CASTVGGRHSYEQYF

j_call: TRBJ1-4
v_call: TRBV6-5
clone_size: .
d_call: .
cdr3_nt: TGTGCCAGCACCACAGGGATGTCTAATGAAAAACTGTTTTTT
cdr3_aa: CASTTGMSNEKLFF

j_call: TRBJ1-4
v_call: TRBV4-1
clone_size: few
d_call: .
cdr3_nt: TGCGCCAGCAGCCAAGATGAGTTTGTAGATGAAAAACTGTTTTTT
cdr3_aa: CASSQDEFVDEKLFF

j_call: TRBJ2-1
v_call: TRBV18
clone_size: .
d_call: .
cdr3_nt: TGTGCCAGCGCACCGGGACTCAACAATGAGCAGTTCTTC
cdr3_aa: CASAPGLNNEQFF

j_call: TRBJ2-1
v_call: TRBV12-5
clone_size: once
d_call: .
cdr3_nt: TGTACTAGTGGTCCCGATTCTTTGGAGCAGTTCTTC
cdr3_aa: CTSGPDSLEQFF

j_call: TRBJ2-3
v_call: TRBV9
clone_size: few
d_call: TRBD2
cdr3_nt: TGTGCCAGCAGCCTGAGTGATGGGGGGGTTGCAGATACGCAGTATTTT
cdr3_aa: CASSLSDGGVADTQYF

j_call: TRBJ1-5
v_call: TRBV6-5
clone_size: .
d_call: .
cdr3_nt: TGTGCCAGCAGTTCCCACGGTTCTCAGCCCCAGCATTTT
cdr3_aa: CASSSHGSQPQHF

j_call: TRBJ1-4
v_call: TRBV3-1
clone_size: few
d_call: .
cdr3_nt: TGTGCCAGCAGCTCGGTGAAGGAGAATGAAAAACTGTTTTTT
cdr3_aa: CASSSVKENEKLFF

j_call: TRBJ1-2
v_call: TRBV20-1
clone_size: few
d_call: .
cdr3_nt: TGCAGTGCTAGAGACGCTTTCAGCTATGGCTACACCTTC
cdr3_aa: CSARDAFSYGYTF

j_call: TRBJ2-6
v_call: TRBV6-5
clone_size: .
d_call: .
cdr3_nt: TGTGCCAGCAGTTACTCGATCTCGGGCGGGGCCAACGTCCTGACTTTC
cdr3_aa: CASSYSISGGANVLTF

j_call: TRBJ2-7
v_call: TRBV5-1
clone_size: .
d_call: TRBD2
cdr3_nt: TGCGCCAGCAGCATCGAGCGGGGGGGAGCCTACGAGCAGTACTTC
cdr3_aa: CASSIERGGAYEQYF

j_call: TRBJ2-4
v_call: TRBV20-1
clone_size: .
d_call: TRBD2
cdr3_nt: TGCAGTGCTATCGGGAGGGCCGGCAAAAACATTCAGTACTTC
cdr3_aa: CSAIGRAGKNIQYF

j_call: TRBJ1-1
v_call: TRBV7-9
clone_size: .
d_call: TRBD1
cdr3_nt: TGTGCCAGCAGCTCCCGACAGGGTGGAGAGATGGAAGCTTTCTTT
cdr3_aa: CASSSRQGGEMEAFF

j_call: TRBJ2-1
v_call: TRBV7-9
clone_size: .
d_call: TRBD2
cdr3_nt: TGTGCCAGCAGGTTAGCCGGGACTAGCGGGGTGAATGAGCAGTTCTTC
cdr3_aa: CASRLAGTSGVNEQFF

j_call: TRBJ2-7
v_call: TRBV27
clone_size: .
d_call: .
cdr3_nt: TGTGCCAGCATGCGTAAACAGGGTGTTTACGAGCAGTACTTC
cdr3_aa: CASMRKQGVYEQYF

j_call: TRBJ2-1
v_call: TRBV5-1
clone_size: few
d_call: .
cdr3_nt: TGCGCCAGCAGCTTAGGGATAGGCAATGAGCAGTTCTTC
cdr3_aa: CASSLGIGNEQFF